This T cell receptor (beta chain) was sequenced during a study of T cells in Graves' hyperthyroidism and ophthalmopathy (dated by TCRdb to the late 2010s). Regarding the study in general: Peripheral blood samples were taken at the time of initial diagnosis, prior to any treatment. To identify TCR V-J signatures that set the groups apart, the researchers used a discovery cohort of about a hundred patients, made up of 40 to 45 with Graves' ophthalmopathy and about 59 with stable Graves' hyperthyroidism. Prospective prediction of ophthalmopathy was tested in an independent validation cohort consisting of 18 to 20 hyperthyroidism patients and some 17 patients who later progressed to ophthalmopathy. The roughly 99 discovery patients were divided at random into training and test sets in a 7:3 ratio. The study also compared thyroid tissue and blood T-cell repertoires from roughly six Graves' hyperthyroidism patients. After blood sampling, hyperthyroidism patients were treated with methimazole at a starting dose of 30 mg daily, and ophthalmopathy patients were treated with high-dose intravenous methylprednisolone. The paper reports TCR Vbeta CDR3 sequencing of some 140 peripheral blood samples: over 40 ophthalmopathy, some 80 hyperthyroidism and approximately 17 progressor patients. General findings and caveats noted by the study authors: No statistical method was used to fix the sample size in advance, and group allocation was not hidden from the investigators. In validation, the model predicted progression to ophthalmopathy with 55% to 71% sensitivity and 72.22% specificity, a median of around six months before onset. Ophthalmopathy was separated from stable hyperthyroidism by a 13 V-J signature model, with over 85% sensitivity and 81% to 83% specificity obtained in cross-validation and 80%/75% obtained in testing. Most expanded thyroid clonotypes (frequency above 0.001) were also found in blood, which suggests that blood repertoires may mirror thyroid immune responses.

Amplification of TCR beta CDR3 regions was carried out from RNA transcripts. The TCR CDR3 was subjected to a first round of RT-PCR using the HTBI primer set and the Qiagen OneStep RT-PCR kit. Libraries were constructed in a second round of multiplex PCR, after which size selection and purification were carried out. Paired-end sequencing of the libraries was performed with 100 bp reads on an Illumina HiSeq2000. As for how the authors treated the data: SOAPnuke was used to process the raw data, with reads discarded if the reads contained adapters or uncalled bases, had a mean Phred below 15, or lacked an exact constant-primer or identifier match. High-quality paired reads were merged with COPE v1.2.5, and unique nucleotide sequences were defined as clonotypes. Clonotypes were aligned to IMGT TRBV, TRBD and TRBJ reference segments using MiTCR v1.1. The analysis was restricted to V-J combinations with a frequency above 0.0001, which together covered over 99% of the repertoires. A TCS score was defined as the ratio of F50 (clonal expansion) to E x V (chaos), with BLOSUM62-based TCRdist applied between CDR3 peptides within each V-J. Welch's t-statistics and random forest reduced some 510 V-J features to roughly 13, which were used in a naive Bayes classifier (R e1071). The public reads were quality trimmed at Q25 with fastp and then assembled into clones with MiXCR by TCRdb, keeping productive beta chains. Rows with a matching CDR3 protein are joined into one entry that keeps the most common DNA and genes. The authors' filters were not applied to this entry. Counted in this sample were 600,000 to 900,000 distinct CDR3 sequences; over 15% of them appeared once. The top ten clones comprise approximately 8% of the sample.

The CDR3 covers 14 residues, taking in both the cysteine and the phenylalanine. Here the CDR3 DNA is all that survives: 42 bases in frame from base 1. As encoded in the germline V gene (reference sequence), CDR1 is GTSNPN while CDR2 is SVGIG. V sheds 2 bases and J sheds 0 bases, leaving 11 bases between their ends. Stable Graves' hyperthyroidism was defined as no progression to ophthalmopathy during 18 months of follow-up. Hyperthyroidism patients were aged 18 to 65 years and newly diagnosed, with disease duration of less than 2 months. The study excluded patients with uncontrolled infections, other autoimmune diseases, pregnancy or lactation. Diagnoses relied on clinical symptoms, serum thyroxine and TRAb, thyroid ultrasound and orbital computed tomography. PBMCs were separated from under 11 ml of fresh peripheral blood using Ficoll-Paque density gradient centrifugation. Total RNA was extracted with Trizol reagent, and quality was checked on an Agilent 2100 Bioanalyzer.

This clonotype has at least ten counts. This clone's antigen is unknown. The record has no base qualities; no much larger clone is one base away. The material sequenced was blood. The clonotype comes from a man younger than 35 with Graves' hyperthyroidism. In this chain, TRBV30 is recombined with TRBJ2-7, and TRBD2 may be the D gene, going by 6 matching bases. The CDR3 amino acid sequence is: CAWSRDLSSYEQYF. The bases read TGTGCCTGGAGTCGGGACTTATCCTCCTACGAGCAGTACTTC.